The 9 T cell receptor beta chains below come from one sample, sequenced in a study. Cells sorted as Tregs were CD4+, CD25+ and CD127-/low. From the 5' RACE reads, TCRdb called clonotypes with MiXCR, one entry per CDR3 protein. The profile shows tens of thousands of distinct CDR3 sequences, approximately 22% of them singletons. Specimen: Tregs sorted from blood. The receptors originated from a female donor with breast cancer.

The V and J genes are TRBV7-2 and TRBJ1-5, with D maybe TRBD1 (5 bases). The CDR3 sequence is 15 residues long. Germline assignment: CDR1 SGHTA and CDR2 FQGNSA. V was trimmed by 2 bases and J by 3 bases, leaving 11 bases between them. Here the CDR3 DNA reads TGTGCCAGCAGCTTAATAGCAGGGTACAATCAGCCCCAGCATTTT. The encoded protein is CASSLIAGYNQPQHF.

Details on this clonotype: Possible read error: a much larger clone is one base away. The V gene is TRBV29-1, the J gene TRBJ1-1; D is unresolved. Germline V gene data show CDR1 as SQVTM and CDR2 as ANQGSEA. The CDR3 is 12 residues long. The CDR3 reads CSVLSDLTEASF. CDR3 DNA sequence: TGCAGCGTACTTTCCGACCTTACTGAAGCTTCCTTT.

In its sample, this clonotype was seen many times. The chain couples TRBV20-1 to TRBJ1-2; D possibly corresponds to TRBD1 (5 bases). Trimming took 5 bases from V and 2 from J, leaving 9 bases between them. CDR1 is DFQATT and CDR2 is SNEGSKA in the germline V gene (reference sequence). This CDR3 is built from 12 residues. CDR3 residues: CSADGGNYGYTF. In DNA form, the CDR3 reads TGCAGTGCTGACGGGGGAAACTATGGCTACACCTTC.

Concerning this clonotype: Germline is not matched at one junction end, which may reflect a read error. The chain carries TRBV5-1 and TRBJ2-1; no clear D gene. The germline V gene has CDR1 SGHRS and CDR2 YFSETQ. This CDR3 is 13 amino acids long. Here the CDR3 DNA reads TGCGCCAGCAGCTTGAATGTCCACAATGGGCAGTTCTTC. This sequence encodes CASSLNVHNGQFF.

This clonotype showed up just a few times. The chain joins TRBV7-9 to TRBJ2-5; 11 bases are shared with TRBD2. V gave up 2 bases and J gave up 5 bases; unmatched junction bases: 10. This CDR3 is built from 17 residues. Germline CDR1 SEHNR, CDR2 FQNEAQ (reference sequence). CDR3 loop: CASSLTSGSFLRETQYF. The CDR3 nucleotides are TGTGCCAGCAGCTTAACTAGCGGGAGTTTTCTTCGGGAGACCCAGTACTTC.

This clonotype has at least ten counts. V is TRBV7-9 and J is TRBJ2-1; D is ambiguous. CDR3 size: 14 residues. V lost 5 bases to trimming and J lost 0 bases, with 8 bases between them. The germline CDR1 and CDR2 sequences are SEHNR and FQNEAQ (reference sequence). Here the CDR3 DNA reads TGTGCCAGCAGCCCCAGCTACTCCTACAATGAGCAGTTCTTC. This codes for CASSPSYSYNEQFF.

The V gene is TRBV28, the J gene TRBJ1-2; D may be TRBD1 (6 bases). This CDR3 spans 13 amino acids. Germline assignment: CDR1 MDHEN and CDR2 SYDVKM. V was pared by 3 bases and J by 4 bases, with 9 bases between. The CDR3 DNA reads TGTGCCAGCAGTTTTTCACAGGGCTATGGCTACACCTTC. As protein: CASSFSQGYGYTF.

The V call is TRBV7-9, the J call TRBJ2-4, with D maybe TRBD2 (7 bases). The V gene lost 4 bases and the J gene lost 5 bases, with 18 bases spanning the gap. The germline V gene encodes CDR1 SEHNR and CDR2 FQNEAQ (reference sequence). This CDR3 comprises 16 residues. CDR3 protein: CASSSLGGVLQNIQYF. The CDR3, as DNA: TGTGCCAGCAGCTCCCTAGGGGGGGTACTACAAAACATTCAGTACTTC.

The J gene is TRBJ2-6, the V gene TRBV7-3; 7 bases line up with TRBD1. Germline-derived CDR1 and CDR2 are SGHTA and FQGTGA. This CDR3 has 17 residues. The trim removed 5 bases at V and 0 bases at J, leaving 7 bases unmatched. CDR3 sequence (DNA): TGTGCCAGCAGCCCTGGGGACAGCTTCTCTGGGGCCAACGTCCTGACTTTC. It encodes CASSPGDSFSGANVLTF.